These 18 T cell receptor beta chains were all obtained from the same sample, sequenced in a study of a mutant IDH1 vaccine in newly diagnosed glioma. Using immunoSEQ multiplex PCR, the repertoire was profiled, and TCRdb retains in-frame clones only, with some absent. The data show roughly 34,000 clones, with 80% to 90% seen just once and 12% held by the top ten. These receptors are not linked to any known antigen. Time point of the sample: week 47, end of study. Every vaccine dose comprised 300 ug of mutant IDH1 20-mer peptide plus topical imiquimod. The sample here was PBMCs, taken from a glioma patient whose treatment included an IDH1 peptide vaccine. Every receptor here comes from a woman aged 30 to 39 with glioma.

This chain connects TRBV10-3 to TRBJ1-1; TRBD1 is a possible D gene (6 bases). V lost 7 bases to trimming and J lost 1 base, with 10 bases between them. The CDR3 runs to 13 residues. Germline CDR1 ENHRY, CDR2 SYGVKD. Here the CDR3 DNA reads TGTGCCATCAAACAGACAGGGAACACTGAAGCTTTCTTT. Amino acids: CAIKQTGNTEAFF.

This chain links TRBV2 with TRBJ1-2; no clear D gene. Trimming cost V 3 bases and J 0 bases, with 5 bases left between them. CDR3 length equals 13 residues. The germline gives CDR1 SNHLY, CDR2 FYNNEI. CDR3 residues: CASSDHSNYGYTF. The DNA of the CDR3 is TGTGCCAGCAGTGACCATTCTAACTATGGCTACACCTTC.

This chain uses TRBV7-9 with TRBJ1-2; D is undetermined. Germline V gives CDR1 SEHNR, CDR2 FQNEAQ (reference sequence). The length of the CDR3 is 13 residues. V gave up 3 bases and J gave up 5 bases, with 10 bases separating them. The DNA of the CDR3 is TGTGCCAGCAGCTTGGAGGGAAGGTATGGCTACACCTTC. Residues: CASSLEGRYGYTF.

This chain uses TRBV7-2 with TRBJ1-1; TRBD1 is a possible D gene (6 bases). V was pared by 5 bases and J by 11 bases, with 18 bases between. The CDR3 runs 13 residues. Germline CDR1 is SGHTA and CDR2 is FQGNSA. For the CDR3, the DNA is TGTGCCAGCAGCCCCTCAGGGGCTCGGGAGGCTTTCTTT. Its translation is CASSPSGAREAFF.

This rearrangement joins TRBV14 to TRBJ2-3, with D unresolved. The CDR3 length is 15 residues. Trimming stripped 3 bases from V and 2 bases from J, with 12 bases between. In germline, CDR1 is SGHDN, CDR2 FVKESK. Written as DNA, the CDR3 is TGTGCCAGCAGCCAGCAATGGCCCTCCACAGATACGCAGTATTTT. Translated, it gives CASSQQWPSTDTQYF. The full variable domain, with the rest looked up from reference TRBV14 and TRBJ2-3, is EAGVTQFPSHSVIEKGQTVTLRCDPISGHDNLYWYRRVMGKEIKFLLHFVKESKQDESGMPNNRFLAERTGGTYSTLKVQPAELEDSGVYFCASSQQWPSTDTQYFGPGTRLTVL.

Here the CDR3 DNA reads TGCGCCAGCACCCCAGGGGGGATTGAGGGCTACACCTTC. Translated: CASTPGGIEGYTF. V gene TRBV5-1 combines with J gene TRBJ1-2; 7 nucleotides align to TRBD1. The CDR3 has 13 amino acids. V trimming: 6 bases; J trimming: 8 bases; junction bases outside the gene matches: 10. The V gene's germline CDR1 is SGHRS and CDR2 YFSETQ.

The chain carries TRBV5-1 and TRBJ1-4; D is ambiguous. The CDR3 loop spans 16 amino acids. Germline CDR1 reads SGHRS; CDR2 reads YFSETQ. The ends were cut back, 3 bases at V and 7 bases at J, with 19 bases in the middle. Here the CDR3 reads CASSWSGGFKSEKLFF. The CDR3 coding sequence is TGCGCCAGCAGCTGGTCAGGAGGGTTCAAGAGTGAAAAACTGTTTTTT.

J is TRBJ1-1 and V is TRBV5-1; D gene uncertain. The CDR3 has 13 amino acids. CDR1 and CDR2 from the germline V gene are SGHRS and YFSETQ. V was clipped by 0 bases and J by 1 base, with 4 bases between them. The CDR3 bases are TGCGCCAGCAGCTTGGGAGGGAACACTGAAGCTTTCTTT. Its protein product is CASSLGGNTEAFF.

The CDR3 loop is CASSPTSGKGGYTF. CDR3 nucleotides: TGTGCCAGCTCACCAACGTCCGGAAAAGGGGGCTACACCTTC. This chain connects TRBV18 to TRBJ1-2; D is unresolved. Trimming cost V 2 bases and J 8 bases, with 15 bases left between them. Germline CDR1 reads KGHSH; CDR2 reads LQKENI. This CDR3 comprises 14 residues. The whole variable domain, remainder taken from reference TRBV18 and TRBJ1-2, is NAGVMQNPRHLVRRRGQEARLRCSPMKGHSHVYWYRQLPEEGLKFMVYLQKENIIDESGMPKERFSAEFPKEGPSILRIQQVVRGDSAAYFCASSPTSGKGGYTFGSGTRLTVV.

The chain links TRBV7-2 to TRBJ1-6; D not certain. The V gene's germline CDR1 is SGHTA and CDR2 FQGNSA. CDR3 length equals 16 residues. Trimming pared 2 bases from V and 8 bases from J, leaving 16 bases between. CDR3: CASSLIWSPIDSPLHF. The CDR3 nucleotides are TGTGCCAGCAGCTTAATATGGAGCCCGATCGATTCACCCCTCCACTTT.

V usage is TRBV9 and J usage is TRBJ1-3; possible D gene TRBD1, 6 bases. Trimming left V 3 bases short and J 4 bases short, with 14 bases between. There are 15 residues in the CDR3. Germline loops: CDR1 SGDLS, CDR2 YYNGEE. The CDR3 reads CASSALTGSGNTIYF. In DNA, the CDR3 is TGTGCCAGCAGCGCCTTAACAGGGTCCGGAAACACCATATATTTT. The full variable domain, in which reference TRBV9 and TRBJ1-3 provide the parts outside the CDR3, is DSGVTQTPKHLITATGQRVTLRCSPRSGDLSVYWYQQSLDQGLQFLIQYYNGEERAKGNILERFSAQQFPDLHSELNLSSLELGDSALYFCASSALTGSGNTIYFGEGSWLTVV.

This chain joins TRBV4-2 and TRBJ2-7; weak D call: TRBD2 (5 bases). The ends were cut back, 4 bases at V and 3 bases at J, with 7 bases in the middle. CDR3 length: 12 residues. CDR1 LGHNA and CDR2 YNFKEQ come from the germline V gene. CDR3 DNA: TGTGCCAGCAGCCCCAGCGGCTACGAGCAGTACTTC. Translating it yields CASSPSGYEQYF.

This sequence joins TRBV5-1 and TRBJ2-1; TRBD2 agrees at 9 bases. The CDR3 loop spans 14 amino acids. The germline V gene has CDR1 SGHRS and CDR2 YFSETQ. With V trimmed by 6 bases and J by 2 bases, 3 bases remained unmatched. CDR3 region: CASTSGATYNEQFF. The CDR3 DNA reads TGCGCCAGCACTAGCGGGGCCACCTACAATGAGCAGTTCTTC.

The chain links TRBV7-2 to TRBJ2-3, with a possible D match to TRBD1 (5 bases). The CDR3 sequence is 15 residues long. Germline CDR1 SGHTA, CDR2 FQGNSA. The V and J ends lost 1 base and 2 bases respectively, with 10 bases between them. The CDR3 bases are TGTGCCAGCAGCTTAGAGGGGCGACTCACAGATACGCAGTATTTT. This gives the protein CASSLEGRLTDTQYF.

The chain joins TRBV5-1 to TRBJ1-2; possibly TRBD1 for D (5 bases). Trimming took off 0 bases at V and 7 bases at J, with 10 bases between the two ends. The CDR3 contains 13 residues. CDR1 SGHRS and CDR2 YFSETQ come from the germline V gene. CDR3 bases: TGCGCCAGCAGCTTGGCGGCAGGGCTTGGCTACACCTTC. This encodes CASSLAAGLGYTF. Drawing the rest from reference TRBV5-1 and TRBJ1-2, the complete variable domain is KAGVTQTPRYLIKTRGQQVTLSCSPISGHRSVSWYQQTPGQGLQFLFEYFSETQRNKGNFPGRFSGRQFSNSRSEMNVSTLELGDSALYLCASSLAAGLGYTFGSGTRLTVV.

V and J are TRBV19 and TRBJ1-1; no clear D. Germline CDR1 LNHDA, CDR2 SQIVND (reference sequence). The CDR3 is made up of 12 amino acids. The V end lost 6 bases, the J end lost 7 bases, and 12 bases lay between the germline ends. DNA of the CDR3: TGTGCCAGTAGCCCGAGGAGGATTGAAGCTTTCTTT. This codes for CASSPRRIEAFF.

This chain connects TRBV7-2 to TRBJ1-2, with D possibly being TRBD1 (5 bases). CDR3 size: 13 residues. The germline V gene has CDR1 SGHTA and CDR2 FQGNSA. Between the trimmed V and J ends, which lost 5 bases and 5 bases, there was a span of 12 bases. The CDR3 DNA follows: TGTGCCAGCAGCCACCCAGGGTCTTATGGCTACACCTTC. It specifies CASSHPGSYGYTF.

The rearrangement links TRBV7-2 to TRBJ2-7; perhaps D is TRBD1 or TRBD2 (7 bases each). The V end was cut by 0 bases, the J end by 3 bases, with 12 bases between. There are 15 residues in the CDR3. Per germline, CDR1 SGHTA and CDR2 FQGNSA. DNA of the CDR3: TGTGCCAGCAGCTTAGCCCCCAGGGGGGGCTACGAGCAGTACTTC. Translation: CASSLAPRGGYEQYF.